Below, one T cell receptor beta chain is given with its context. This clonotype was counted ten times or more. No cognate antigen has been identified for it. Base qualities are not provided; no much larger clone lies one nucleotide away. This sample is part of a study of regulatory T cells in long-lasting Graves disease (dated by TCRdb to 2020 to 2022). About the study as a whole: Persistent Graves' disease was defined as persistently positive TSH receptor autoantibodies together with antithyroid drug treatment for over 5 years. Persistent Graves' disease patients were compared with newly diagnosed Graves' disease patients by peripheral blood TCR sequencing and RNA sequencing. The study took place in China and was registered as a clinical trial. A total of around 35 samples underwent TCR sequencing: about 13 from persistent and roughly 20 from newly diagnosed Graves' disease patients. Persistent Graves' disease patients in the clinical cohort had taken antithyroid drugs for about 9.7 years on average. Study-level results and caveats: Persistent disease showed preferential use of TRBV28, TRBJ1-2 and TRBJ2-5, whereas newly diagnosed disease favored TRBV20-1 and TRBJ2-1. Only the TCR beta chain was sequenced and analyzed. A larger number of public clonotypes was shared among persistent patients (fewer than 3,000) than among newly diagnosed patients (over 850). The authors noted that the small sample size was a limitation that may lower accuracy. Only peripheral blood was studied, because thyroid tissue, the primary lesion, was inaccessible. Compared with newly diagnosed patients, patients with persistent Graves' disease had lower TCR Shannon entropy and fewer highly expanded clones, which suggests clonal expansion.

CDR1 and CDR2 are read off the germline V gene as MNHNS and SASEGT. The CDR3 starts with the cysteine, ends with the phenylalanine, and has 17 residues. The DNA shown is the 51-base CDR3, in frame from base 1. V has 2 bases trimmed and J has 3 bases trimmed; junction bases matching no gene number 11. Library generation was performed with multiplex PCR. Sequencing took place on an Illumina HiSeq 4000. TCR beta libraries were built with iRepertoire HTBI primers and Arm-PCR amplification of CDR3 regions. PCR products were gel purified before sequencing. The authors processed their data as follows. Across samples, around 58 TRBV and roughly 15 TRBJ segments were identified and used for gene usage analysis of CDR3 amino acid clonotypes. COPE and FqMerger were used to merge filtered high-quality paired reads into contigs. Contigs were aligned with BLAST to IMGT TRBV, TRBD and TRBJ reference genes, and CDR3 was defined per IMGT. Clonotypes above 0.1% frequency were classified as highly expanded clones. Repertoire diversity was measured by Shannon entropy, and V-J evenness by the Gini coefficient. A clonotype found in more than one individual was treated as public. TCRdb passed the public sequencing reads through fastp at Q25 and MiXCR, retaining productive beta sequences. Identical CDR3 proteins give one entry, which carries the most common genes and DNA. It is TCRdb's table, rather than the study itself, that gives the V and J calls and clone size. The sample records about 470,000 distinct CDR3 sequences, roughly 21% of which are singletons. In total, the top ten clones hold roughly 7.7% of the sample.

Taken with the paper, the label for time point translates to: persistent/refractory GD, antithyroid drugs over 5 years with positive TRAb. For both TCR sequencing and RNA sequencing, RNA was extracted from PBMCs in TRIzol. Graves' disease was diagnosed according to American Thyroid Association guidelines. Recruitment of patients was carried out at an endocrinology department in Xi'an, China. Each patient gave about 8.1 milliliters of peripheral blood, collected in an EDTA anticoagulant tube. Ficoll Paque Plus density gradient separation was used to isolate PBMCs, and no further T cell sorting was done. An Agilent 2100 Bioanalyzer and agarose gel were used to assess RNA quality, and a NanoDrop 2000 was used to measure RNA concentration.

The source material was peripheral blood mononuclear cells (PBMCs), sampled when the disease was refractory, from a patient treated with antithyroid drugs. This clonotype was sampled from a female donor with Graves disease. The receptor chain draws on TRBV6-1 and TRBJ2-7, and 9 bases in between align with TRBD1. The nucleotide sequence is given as TGTGCCAGCAGTGAAACGGGTGAGACAGGGGGTTTCTACGAGCAGTACTTC. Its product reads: CASSETGETGGFYEQYF.